The T cell receptor (beta chain) described here comes from a study of shared clonotypes between healthy human individuals. A remark on this clone: What it binds is not known.

Replicate PCRs for sorted subsets used about 200 ng DNA; this equaled around 29,000 T cell genomes. The data were produced by immunoSEQ multiplex PCR, yet TCRdb's version contains in-frame clones alone and is incomplete. The sample has about 680,000 clones, roughly 94% seen once; the top ten hold roughly 22%. Broader study findings: Specimens sampled were limited to blood, with tissue repertoires likely differing.

Naive CD8 cells lacked CD45RO and underwent positive selection for CCR7, leaving out terminally differentiated effector memory CD45RA+ cells. Sequenced: naive CD8+ T cells sorted from blood. This sequence was found in a man aged 30-40 years in good health.

CDR3 residues: CASSLGGAGEDEQFF. In nucleotides, the CDR3 is TGTGCCAGCAGCCTCGGGGGGGCAGGGGAGGATGAGCAGTTCTTC. The V gene is TRBV7-6, the J gene TRBJ2-1; 8 bases match TRBD2. Trimming cost V 5 bases and J 8 bases; bases outside gene matches: 11. The CDR3 extends over 15 amino acids. Germline V lookup: CDR1 SGHVS, CDR2 FNYEAQ. Full variable domain (missing parts from reference TRBV7-6 and TRBJ2-1): GAGVSQSPRYKVTKRGQDVALRCDPISGHVSLYWYRQALGQGPEFLTYFNYEAQQDKSGLPNDRFSAERPEGSISTLTIQRTEQRDSAMYRCASSLGGAGEDEQFFGPGTRLTVL.